This T cell receptor (beta chain) was sequenced for a study of cytomegalovirus exposure and HLA in healthy donors. Across the whole study: Unique TCRs numbering roughly 80 million, obtained from HLA-typed donors, made up an early data release. Whole-study findings and limits: For most subjects, TCR beta sequences were reported to predict HLA-A and HLA-B alleles with accuracy. An assumption of roughly uniform sequencing depth across donors underlay the presence/absence analyses. In an earlier analysis, about 87% or about 30%: the productive usage of most TCR beta V segments.

60 Vbeta and 13 Jbeta primers were used in PCR. Method: immunoSEQ multiplex PCR; TCRdb's copy keeps in-frame clones and lacks some. This sample has roughly 170,000 clones, with around 84% found just once. As concerns this clone: The antigen remains unidentified.

The CDR3 covers 13 residues. Germline CDR1 reads SNHLY; CDR2 reads FYNNEI. V lost 3 bases, J lost 3 bases, and 9 bases lay in between. The sequence came from a girl aged 2 to 10 in good health and CMV-seropositive. The chain carries TRBV2 and TRBJ2-7; D may be TRBD2 (6 bases). Material for sequencing was PBMCs. The CDR3 is CASSEGGHYEQYF. The DNA of the CDR3 is TGTGCCAGCAGTGAGGGGGGTCACTACGAGCAGTACTTC.